This is a list of T cell receptor beta chains from one sample in a study of response to subunit inactivated influenza vaccine. Via MiXCR, TCRdb re-called the RT-PCR reads, giving one row per CDR3 protein. Counted here are over 750,000 distinct CDR3 sequences, 21% occurring once; the ten biggest clones make up about 10%. The sequenced sample was PBMCs from blood, obtained roughly 5 days after vaccination. These receptors were taken from a man in his fifties who received an inactivated influenza vaccine. Each CDR3 is given with its conserved first and last residue. Each record gives: V gene, J gene, clone size, D gene, CDR3 protein, CDR3 DNA. The D gene is left open where the match is weak. Some rows mark clone size as missing; the rest say once, few, many or name a class of expanded clone.

TRBV28	TRBJ2-7	few	NA	CASSFGAVHEQYF	TGTGCCAGCAGTTTCGGGGCTGTCCACGAGCAGTACTTC
TRBV29-1	TRBJ2-5	many	NA	CSVDEEGGWETQYF	TGCAGCGTTGATGAGGAGGGAGGCTGGGAGACCCAGTACTTC
TRBV5-1	TRBJ1-2	NA	NA	CASSLALGATANYGYTF	TGCGCCAGCAGCTTGGCGCTCGGGGCTACAGCTAACTATGGCTACACCTTC
TRBV7-2	TRBJ1-6	many	NA	CASSPASTLSPLHF	TGTGCCAGCAGCCCCGCCTCGACCCTATCACCCCTCCACTTT
TRBV12-5	TRBJ2-3	NA	TRBD2	CASGLWREELDTQYF	TGTGCTAGTGGTTTGTGGCGGGAGGAGTTGGATACGCAGTATTTT
TRBV7-2	TRBJ1-2	NA	TRBD1	CAGSYRSTGGGYTF	TGTGCCGGCAGCTACCGTTCGACAGGGGGCGGCTACACCTTC
TRBV28	TRBJ2-5	many	NA	CASTTSQETQYF	TGTGCCAGCACGACTAGCCAAGAGACCCAGTACTTC
TRBV20-1	TRBJ2-2	few	TRBD1	CSAPGGANTGELFF	TGCAGTGCACCAGGGGGTGCGAACACCGGGGAGCTGTTTTTT
TRBV20-1	TRBJ2-1	NA	TRBD2	CSARALVSGGAINEQFF	TGCAGTGCTAGAGCCCTGGTTAGCGGGGGGGCCATCAATGAGCAGTTCTTC
TRBV4-3	TRBJ1-2	NA	NA	CASSVNRVNYGYTF	TGCGCCAGCAGTGTCAACAGGGTTAACTATGGCTACACCTTC
TRBV20-1	TRBJ2-3	NA	TRBD2	CSASRTSGSTDTQYF	TGCAGTGCTAGTCGGACTAGCGGGAGCACAGATACGCAGTATTTT
TRBV12-3/TRBV12-4	TRBJ1-6	few	NA	CASSLAGQGKSSPLHF	TGTGCCAGCAGCCTCGCAGGGCAGGGGAAAAGTTCACCCCTCCACTTT
TRBV12-3/TRBV12-4	TRBJ2-6	NA	TRBD1	CASSRTTGISGANVLTF	TGTGCCAGCAGTCGGACGACAGGGATTTCTGGGGCCAACGTCCTGACTTTC
TRBV27	TRBJ2-2	NA	TRBD2	CASSLSFSGLRSTGELFF	TGTGCCAGCAGTTTATCGTTTAGCGGGTTACGGAGCACCGGGGAGCTGTTTTTT
TRBV6-2/TRBV6-3	TRBJ1-1	NA	NA	CASSYEGTRATMNTEAFF	TGTGCCAGCAGTTACGAGGGAACACGAGCCACAATGAACACTGAAGCTTTCTTT
TRBV21-1	TRBJ2-7	few	NA	CASSKVEGGYEQYF	TGTGCCAGCAGCAAAGTAGAGGGAGGCTACGAGCAGTACTTC
TRBV12-3/TRBV12-4	TRBJ2-1	NA	NA	CASSSATGQYNEQFF	TGTGCCAGCAGTTCCGCGACAGGACAGTACAATGAGCAGTTCTTC
TRBV3-1	TRBJ2-5	few	NA	CASSQSVRPETQYF	TGTGCCAGCAGCCAAAGTGTCCGGCCCGAGACCCAGTACTTC
TRBV20-1	TRBJ2-1	NA	NA	CSAQQGRRVLPFNEQFF	TGCAGTGCTCAACAGGGCCGGAGGGTTCTCCCCTTCAATGAGCAGTTCTTC
TRBV20-1	TRBJ2-3	many	TRBD2	CSVKRGGGTDTQYF	TGCAGTGTTAAGCGGGGGGGGGGCACAGATACGCAGTATTTT
TRBV7-2	TRBJ2-4	few	TRBD1	CASSERTGKNIQYF	TGTGCCAGCAGCGAACGGACAGGGAAAAACATTCAGTACTTC
TRBV29-1	TRBJ2-2	many	NA	CSATANTGELFF	TGCAGCGCTACAGCGAACACCGGGGAGCTGTTTTTT
TRBV6-2/TRBV6-3	TRBJ1-5	NA	NA	CASRRHGNNQPQHF	TGTGCCAGCAGAAGACACGGTAACAATCAGCCCCAGCATTTT
TRBV30	TRBJ2-3	NA	TRBD2	CAWSSGTSVDTDTQYF	TGTGCCTGGAGTTCTGGGACTAGCGTCGACACAGATACGCAGTATTTT